Shown below are 20 T cell receptor beta chains from a single sample sequenced in a study of blood T cell repertoires in COVID-19. The method was immunoSEQ multiplex PCR; TCRdb's version includes in-frame clones alone and lacks a portion of them. The profile shows some 180,000 clones, around three quarters of them singletons. The sequencing input was PBMCs or T cells enriched from blood (not recorded which). Receptors originate from an older woman in a cohort exposed to, infected with or recovered from COVID-19 (not recorded which).

This chain links TRBV12-3 or TRBV12-4 with TRBJ2-1, with a possible D match to TRBD2 (5 bases). V lost 6 bases and J lost 6, with 12 bases in between. The CDR3 totals 13 residues. The CDR3 DNA reads as TGTGCCAGCAGGATTGCGGGCCTCAATGAGCAGTTCTTC. The encoded protein is CASRIAGLNEQFF.

This sequence joins TRBV19 and TRBJ2-7; D unresolved. Trimming removed 3 bases from V and 0 bases from J, with 9 bases in between. Germline CDR1 is LNHDA and CDR2 is SQIVND (reference sequence). The length of the CDR3 is 14 residues. CDR3 region: CASSIRRPSYEQYF. CDR3 DNA: TGTGCCAGTAGTATCCGGCGGCCCTCCTACGAGCAGTACTTC.

V is TRBV6-1 and J is TRBJ1-1; D is unclear. Germline V gives CDR1 MNHNS, CDR2 SASEGT. V lost 0 bases and J 4 bases, leaving 15 bases between the germline ends. The CDR3 extends over 16 amino acids. The CDR3: CASSEAFPGLGTEAFF. The CDR3 DNA is TGTGCCAGCAGTGAAGCCTTCCCGGGATTAGGCACTGAAGCTTTCTTT.

The chain employs TRBV5-1 and TRBJ2-2; tentatively, D is TRBD2 (6 bases). This CDR3 has 14 residues. Germline CDR1 reads SGHRS; CDR2 reads YFSETQ. Trimming took 5 bases from V and 5 from J, leaving 13 bases between them. This chain's CDR3 is CASRLGGVTGELFF. The DNA for the CDR3 is TGCGCCAGCAGGCTCGGCGGGGTGACCGGGGAGCTGTTTTTT.

The V gene is TRBV3-1 (or the pseudogene TRBV3-2), the J gene TRBJ2-1; tentative D call: TRBD2 (6 bases). The ends were cut back, 6 bases at V and 5 bases at J, with 14 bases in the middle. The CDR3 covers 14 residues. Germline CDR1 reads LGHDT; CDR2 reads YNNKEL (reference sequence). The CDR3, as DNA: TGTGCCAGCAGGGGGTTGGGGGGAAACAATGAGCAGTTCTTC. Amino acid sequence: CASRGLGGNNEQFF.

The rearrangement links TRBV29-1 to TRBJ2-7; 8 nucleotides match TRBD2. Germline V lookup: CDR1 SQVTM, CDR2 ANQGSEA. J was trimmed by 2 bases and V by 2 bases; bases with no gene match: 5. The CDR3 totals 14 residues. The CDR3 coding sequence is TGCAGCGTTGAACAAAGCGGGAGACCCTACGAGCAGTACTTC. Translation gives CSVEQSGRPYEQYF.

The chain has TRBV27 and TRBJ2-7, with 9 bases matching TRBD1. The CDR3 covers 21 residues. The ends lost 3 bases at V and 1 base at J; junction bases unmatched: 22. Germline lookup yields CDR1 MNHEY and CDR2 SMNVEV (reference sequence). The CDR3 DNA reads as TGTGCCAGCAGTTTCCAGTTCCTCGGACAGGGGACGACCCGTCATTCCTACGAGCAGTACTTC. Residues: CASSFQFLGQGTTRHSYEQYF.

Here the CDR3 DNA reads TGTGCTAGTGGTTCAGACACAGTGACGGATGGCTACACCTTC. Amino acids: CASGSDTVTDGYTF. The chain joins TRBV12-5 to TRBJ1-2; no firm D call. V lost 4 bases and J 6 bases, leaving 15 bases between the germline ends. Germline CDR1 reads LGHNT; CDR2 reads FRNRAP. CDR3 length: 14 amino acids.

This clone was seen a few times. The gene calls are TRBV6-5 and TRBJ2-1, with D perhaps matching TRBD2 (5 bases). The V end lost 6 bases, the J end lost 0 bases, and 12 bases lay between the germline ends. The CDR3 sequence is 15 residues long. Germline CDR1 MNHEY, CDR2 SVGAGI. This CDR3 is CASSKDFSSYNEQFF. CDR3 in DNA: TGTGCCAGCAGCAAGGACTTCAGCTCCTACAATGAGCAGTTCTTC.

V and J are TRBV5-6 and TRBJ1-3; D call uncertain. Trimming removed 3 bases at V and 0 bases at J, with 4 bases between. The germline V gene encodes CDR1 SGHDT and CDR2 YYEEEE. The CDR3 is 13 residues long. The CDR3 reads CASSWSSGNTIYF. In DNA, the CDR3 is TGTGCCAGCAGCTGGAGCTCTGGAAACACCATATATTTT.

The gene calls are TRBV7-9 and TRBJ2-2, with D tentatively TRBD1 (5 bases). The V end lost 3 bases, the J end lost 4 bases, and 12 bases lay between the germline ends. Germline lookup yields CDR1 SEHNR and CDR2 FQNEAQ (reference sequence). The CDR3 runs to 15 residues. Here the CDR3 reads CASSLDDSSTGELFF. As DNA, the CDR3 is TGTGCCAGCAGCTTGGATGACAGTTCCACCGGGGAGCTGTTTTTT.

CDR3 in amino acids: CATSRALAPGYNEQFF. The DNA of the CDR3 is TGTGCCACCAGCAGAGCACTAGCACCGGGCTACAATGAGCAGTTCTTC. The chain uses TRBV15 and TRBJ2-1; D possibly corresponds to TRBD2 (6 bases). The length of the CDR3 is 16 residues. Germline V gene sequence: CDR1 LNHNV, CDR2 YYDKDF (reference sequence). V was trimmed by 1 base and J by 3 bases, leaving 13 bases between them. Variable domain in full (rest from reference TRBV15 and TRBJ2-1): DAMVIQNPRYQVTQFGKPVTLSCSQTLNHNVMYWYQQKSSQAPKLLFHYYDKDFNNEADTPDNFQSRRPNTSFCFLDIRSPGLGDTAMYLCATSRALAPGYNEQFFGPGTRLTVL.

The CDR3 is CASSTSSGANVLTF. The CDR3 bases are TGTGCCAGCAGTACGAGCTCTGGGGCCAACGTCCTGACTTTC. The chain uses TRBV2 and TRBJ2-6, with D unclear. Trimming removed 5 bases at V and 0 bases at J, with 5 bases between. This CDR3 contains 14 residues. Germline loops: CDR1 SNHLY, CDR2 FYNNEI.

This clone was found a few times. The chain joins TRBV18 to TRBJ1-1, with a tentative D call TRBD1 (5 bases). This CDR3 is 17 amino acids long. The ends were cut back, 3 bases at V and 3 bases at J, with 20 bases in the middle. Looked up from germline, CDR1 is KGHSH and CDR2 is LQKENI. This CDR3 reads CASSPNLGATADTEAFF. The DNA of the CDR3 is TGTGCCAGCTCACCCAACTTAGGGGCAACGGCAGACACTGAAGCTTTCTTT.

The rearrangement uses TRBV20-1 and TRBJ1-5; TRBD1 matches 7 bases. The germline gives CDR1 DFQATT, CDR2 SNEGSKA (reference sequence). J lost 4 bases, V lost 3 bases, and 12 bases had no gene match. This CDR3 has 16 amino acids. The CDR3 DNA is TGCAGTGCTAGTCATAGGGGGCGCGAAAGTAATCAGCCCCAGCATTTT. As protein: CSASHRGRESNQPQHF.

This chain joins TRBV6-5 and TRBJ1-5; 9 bases fit TRBD1. The CDR3 covers 15 residues. Germline assignment: CDR1 MNHEY and CDR2 SVGAGI. Trimming removed 8 bases from V and 6 bases from J; junction bases left unmatched: 11. CDR3 residues: CASYTGQGPIQPQHF. DNA for the CDR3: TGTGCCAGCTATACGGGACAGGGACCGATTCAGCCCCAGCATTTT.

The chain recombines TRBV27 with TRBJ2-1, with a tentative D call TRBD2 (6 bases). CDR3 length equals 15 residues. V was pared by 6 bases and J by 0 bases, with 12 bases between. CDR1 and CDR2 from the germline V gene are MNHEY and SMNVEV (reference sequence). DNA of the CDR3: TGTGCCAGCAGCCCGCGGGGCCCCTCCTACAATGAGCAGTTCTTC. Translation gives CASSPRGPSYNEQFF.

The chain has TRBV19 and TRBJ1-2; the match to TRBD1 covers 9 bases. The CDR3 consists of 14 residues. CDR1 is LNHDA and CDR2 is SQIVND in the germline V gene (reference sequence). After removal of 6 bases from V and 8 bases from J, the junction contained 10 bases not matched to a gene. This CDR3 reads CASSPQQGAKGYTF. As DNA, the CDR3 is TGTGCCAGTAGCCCGCAACAGGGGGCGAAAGGCTACACCTTC.

The chain recombines TRBV6-5 with TRBJ2-3; 8 bases are shared with TRBD1. Losses at the gene ends were 5 bases for V and 8 bases for J; bases not matched to a gene: 12. This CDR3 spans 15 amino acids. Germline values: CDR1 MNHEY, CDR2 SVGAGI. CDR3 DNA sequence: TGTGCCAGCAGTAATTGGGACAGGCCCCAGGGTACGCAGTATTTT. It specifies CASSNWDRPQGTQYF.

The chain carries TRBV3-1 (or the pseudogene TRBV3-2) and TRBJ2-1, with 11 bases aligning to TRBD2. Per the germline V gene, CDR1 is LGHDT and CDR2 is YNNKEL (reference sequence). The length of the CDR3 is 17 residues. J gave up 5 bases and V 2 bases, and 8 bases lay outside the gene matches. In nucleotides, the CDR3 is TGTGCCAGCAGCCAACGCCAGAGACTAGCGGGAAACAATGAGCAGTTCTTC. It encodes CASSQRQRLAGNNEQFF.